This T cell receptor beta chain is drawn from a study of blood T cell repertoires in COVID-19. Across the whole study: Material from acute and convalescent COVID-19 was sourced from the United States, Italy and Spain. The analysed material was cDNA or gDNA that came from T cells, B-cell-depleted T cells, or PBMCs.

Sequenced by immunoSEQ multiplex PCR; TCRdb stores in-frame clones only, minus some. The sample includes 100,000 to 150,000 clones, approximately 83% of them seen just once. Per the germline V gene, CDR1 is MNHEY and CDR2 is SVGAGI. This CDR3 comprises 14 residues. V lost 4 bases to trimming and J lost 0 bases, with 9 bases between them. The specimen sequenced was peripheral blood. The receptor was isolated from a woman of 80 years or more with acute or convalescent COVID-19. The chain joins TRBV6-5 to TRBJ1-1; possibly TRBD1 for D (5 bases). This CDR3 reads CASSSTALNTEAFF. CDR3 in DNA: TGTGCCAGCAGTTCGACAGCCTTGAACACTGAAGCTTTCTTT.